The 21 T cell receptor beta chains given below trace back to one sample, sequenced in a study of T cell responses to AZD1222 COVID-19 vaccine. Data came from immunoSEQ multiplex PCR; TCRdb stores just in-frame clones and leaves some out. The data hold under 140,000 clones, with roughly 90% observed a single time. The sample consisted of peripheral blood, taken 28 days after the second AZD1222 dose. The source of these receptors is an adult who received the AZD1222 COVID-19 vaccine.

This chain uses TRBV11-2 with TRBJ1-4; 11 bases agree with TRBD1. This CDR3 has 15 residues. The V and J ends lost 5 bases and 7 bases, in that order; junction bases with no gene match: 6. Germline V lookup: CDR1 SGHAT, CDR2 FQNNGV. The CDR3 bases are TGTGCCAGCAGCGAAACCGGGACAGGGGGTGAAAAACTGTTTTTT. It translates to CASSETGTGGEKLFF. The complete variable domain, with remaining parts taken from reference TRBV11-2 and TRBJ1-4, reads EAGVAQSPRYKIIEKRQSVAFWCNPISGHATLYWYQQILGQGPKLLIQFQNNGVVDDSQLPKDRFSAERLKGVDSTLKIQPAKLEDSAVYLCASSETGTGGEKLFFGSGTQLSVL.

As to this clone: It is likely a read error, because the conserved phenylalanine at the end of the CDR3 is missing. No DNA is shown, since the ends of the CDR3 on it are uncertain; the CDR3 is the one TCRdb lists. This chain links TRBV23-1 with TRBJ2-7. TRBV23-1 qualifies as an ORF whose function is uncertain. A total of 12 residues make up the CDR3, ends included. This CDR3 is CASSPTIHPPNL.

V gene TRBV11-3 combines with J gene TRBJ2-7; tentatively, D is TRBD2 (6 bases). Germline V gene sequence: CDR1 SGHNT, CDR2 YENEEA. The CDR3 sequence is 15 residues long. V gave up 1 base and J gave up 0 bases, with 10 bases separating them. CDR3 DNA: TGTGCCAGCAGCTTAGGCGGGGACGTCTCCTACGAGCAGTACTTC. Residues: CASSLGGDVSYEQYF. The variable domain in full, with the rest retrieved from reference TRBV11-3 and TRBJ2-7, is EAGVVQSPRYKIIEKKQPVAFWCNPISGHNTLYWYLQNLGQGPELLIRYENEEAVDDSQLPKDRFSAERLKGVDSTLKIQPAELGDSAVYLCASSLGGDVSYEQYFGPGTRLTVT.

The gene calls are TRBV27 and TRBJ1-6; 8 bases agree with TRBD1. Germline CDR1 and CDR2: MNHEY and SMNVEV (reference sequence). J was trimmed by 8 bases and V by 3 bases; bases with no gene match: 12. This CDR3 region has 17 residues. CDR3: CASSLTHGQGFYSPLHF. For the CDR3, the DNA is TGTGCCAGCAGTTTGACCCACGGACAGGGATTTTATTCACCCCTCCACTTT.

J is TRBJ1-1 and V is TRBV2, with D possibly being TRBD1 (6 bases). V was clipped by 4 bases and J by 1 base, with 7 bases between them. The CDR3 consists of 13 residues. Germline CDR1 reads SNHLY; CDR2 reads FYNNEI. The CDR3 region has the DNA TGTGCCAGCAGTGCACAGGGGAACACTGAAGCTTTCTTT. Protein: CASSAQGNTEAFF. The entire variable domain, with the rest obtained from reference TRBV2 and TRBJ1-1, is as follows: EPEVTQTPSHQVTQMGQEVILRCVPISNHLYFYWYRQILGQKVEFLVSFYNNEISEKSEIFDDQFSVERPDGSNFTLKIRSTKLEDSAMYFCASSAQGNTEAFFGQGTRLTVV.

The gene calls are TRBV6-5 and TRBJ1-1; a weak D match, TRBD1 (6 bases). Germline CDR1 MNHEY, CDR2 SVGAGI. V lost 2 bases to trimming and J lost 5 bases, with 15 bases between them. This CDR3 has 15 amino acids. The CDR3 here is CASSYRGGLETEAFF. The CDR3 DNA sequence: TGTGCCAGCAGTTACCGGGGGGGGCTAGAGACTGAAGCTTTCTTT.

The chain has TRBV5-1 and TRBJ1-6; the D gene is possibly TRBD1 (5 bases). The ends were cut back, 4 bases at V and 8 bases at J, with 16 bases in the middle. Germline loops: CDR1 SGHRS, CDR2 YFSETQ. The length of the CDR3 is 15 residues. CDR3 region: CASSKSRDGDSPLHF. The CDR3 DNA reads as TGCGCCAGCAGCAAGAGCCGGGACGGCGATTCACCCCTCCACTTT.

This clone occurred once. The rearrangement links TRBV6-5 to TRBJ1-2; TRBD1 might be the D (5 bases). The length of the CDR3 is 14 residues. V was shortened by 0 bases and J by 6 bases, with 11 bases between the two germline ends. Germline V gene lookup returns CDR1 MNHEY and CDR2 SVGAGI. The CDR3 nucleotides read TGTGCCAGCAGTTACTCGCCGGGGGGAGATGGCTACACCTTC. This gives the protein CASSYSPGGDGYTF.

The chain has TRBV14 and TRBJ1-4, with 7 bases identical to TRBD1. The CDR3 has 15 amino acids. The J segment lost 4 bases and the V segment lost 0 bases, leaving 2 bases of the junction unmatched. Germline assignment: CDR1 SGHDN and CDR2 FVKESK. CDR3 in DNA: TGTGCCAGCAGCCAAGAAAGGGGGCTTAATGAAAAACTGTTTTTT. Amino acid sequence: CASSQERGLNEKLFF.

The J gene is TRBJ2-5, the V gene TRBV25-1; D is unresolved. This CDR3 has 13 amino acids. Looked up from germline, CDR1 is MGHDK and CDR2 is SYGVNS. Trimming pared 1 base from V and 2 bases from J, leaving 5 bases between. DNA for the CDR3: TGTGCCAGCAGTGAATCCTATCAAGAGACCCAGTACTTC. This translates into CASSESYQETQYF.

The chain employs TRBV2 and TRBJ1-5; D is unclear. The CDR3 is made up of 12 amino acids. V was pared by 3 bases and J by 7 bases, with 7 bases between. Germline-derived CDR1 and CDR2 are SNHLY and FYNNEI. The CDR3 DNA is TGTGCCAGCAGTGATATGGTACAGCCCCAGCATTTT. Protein: CASSDMVQPQHF.

In DNA, the CDR3 is TGTGCCACCAGTGATTCGAGTCATCAGCCCCAGCATTTT. Encoded protein: CATSDSSHQPQHF. This rearrangement joins TRBV24-1 to TRBJ1-5; D unclear. The V gene lost 2 bases and the J gene lost 5 bases, with 6 bases spanning the gap. CDR3 length: 13 residues. CDR1 and CDR2 (germline): KGHDR, SFDVKD.

V usage is TRBV9 and J usage is TRBJ1-3, with D unresolved. This CDR3 comprises 15 residues. The germline V and J ends were trimmed by 5 bases and 6 bases, with 18 bases remaining between them. Germline V gene data show CDR1 as SGDLS and CDR2 as YYNGEE. CDR3 amino acids: CASSSGALAPNTIYF. CDR3 nucleotide sequence: TGTGCCAGCAGTTCTGGAGCCCTCGCGCCAAACACCATATATTTT.

J is TRBJ1-2 and V is TRBV2, with D perhaps TRBD1 (5 bases). The germline gives CDR1 SNHLY, CDR2 FYNNEI. The CDR3 is 15 amino acids. V lost 3 bases, J lost 0 bases, and 11 bases lay in between. The CDR3 DNA sequence: TGTGCCAGCAGTGAGGTCAGGGATTCTAACTATGGCTACACCTTC. Protein: CASSEVRDSNYGYTF. Using reference TRBV2 and TRBJ1-2 for the parts outside the CDR3, the full variable domain is EPEVTQTPSHQVTQMGQEVILRCVPISNHLYFYWYRQILGQKVEFLVSFYNNEISEKSEIFDDQFSVERPDGSNFTLKIRSTKLEDSAMYFCASSEVRDSNYGYTFGSGTRLTVV.

The rearrangement joins TRBV6-4 to TRBJ2-3; D not certain. Germline CDR1 MRHNA, CDR2 SNTAGT. V gave up 6 bases and J gave up 5 bases, with 12 bases separating them. The CDR3 loop spans 13 amino acids. The CDR3 nucleotides read TGTGCCAGCAGCCTCATCTTCGGAGATACGCAGTATTTT. Translating gives CASSLIFGDTQYF.

The gene calls are TRBV7-6 and TRBJ2-7; tentatively, D is TRBD1 or TRBD2 (6 bases each). Germline V CDR1 and CDR2: SGHVS, FNYEAQ. CDR3 size: 15 residues. Trimming took 5 bases from V and 2 from J, leaving 16 bases between them. CDR3 protein: CASSKTGTPPYEQYF. CDR3 coding DNA: TGTGCCAGCAGCAAAACAGGGACTCCGCCCTACGAGCAGTACTTC.

The V and J genes are TRBV7-8 and TRBJ1-3, with D maybe TRBD1 (6 bases). Deletions cut 5 bases from V and 8 bases from J, with 10 bases between. Per the germline V gene, CDR1 is SGHVS and CDR2 is FQNEAQ. This CDR3 contains 12 residues. The CDR3 coding sequence is TGTGCCAGCAGCCACAGGGATGACACCATATATTTT. Protein: CASSHRDDTIYF.

The V call is TRBV4-2, the J call TRBJ2-2, with 10 bases identical to TRBD1. This CDR3 comprises 17 residues. V shed 9 bases, J shed 3 bases, and the junction held 13 bases outside the gene matches. Per germline, CDR1 LGHNA and CDR2 YNFKEQ. The CDR3 nucleotides read TGTGCCAGTTCGCCGGGACAGGGGACGACATACACCGGGGAGCTGTTTTTT. Translation: CASSPGQGTTYTGELFF.

V usage is TRBV3-1 (or the pseudogene TRBV3-2) and J usage is TRBJ2-5; D possibly corresponds to TRBD2 (6 bases). Germline V gene data show CDR1 as LGHDT and CDR2 as YNNKEL (reference sequence). Trimming left V 5 bases short and J 4 bases short, with 8 bases between. The CDR3 loop spans 12 amino acids. The CDR3, as DNA: TGTGCCAGCAGCTCCGGGGGAGAGACCCAGTACTTC. This translates into CASSSGGETQYF.

Comment on this clone: Other DNA sequences in the sample encode the same CDR3. The chain recombines TRBV13 with TRBJ2-7, with 10 positions matching TRBD1. Germline CDR1 and CDR2: PRHDT and FYEKMQ (reference sequence). The CDR3 totals 14 residues. V lost 5 bases to trimming and J lost 6 bases; unmatched junction nucleotides: 7. CDR3 bases: TGTGCCAGCAGCCCCGACAGGGGGCCGGGCGAGCAGTACTTC. This translates into CASSPDRGPGEQYF. Variable domain in full (rest from reference TRBV13 and TRBJ2-7): AAGVIQSPRHLIKEKRETATLKCYPIPRHDTVYWYQQGPGQDPQFLISFYEKMQSDKGSIPDRFSAQQFSDYHSELNMSSLELGDSALYFCASSPDRGPGEQYFGPGTRLTVT.

This rearrangement joins TRBV3-1 (or the pseudogene TRBV3-2) to TRBJ2-5; TRBD2 is a possible D gene (5 bases). Germline-derived CDR1 and CDR2 are LGHDT and YNNKEL (reference sequence). The CDR3 runs 14 residues. V lost 2 bases to trimming and J lost 3 bases, with 10 bases between them. The CDR3 is CASSQSRDKETQYF. In DNA form, the CDR3 reads TGTGCCAGCAGCCAATCGAGGGATAAAGAGACCCAGTACTTC.